This record looks at one TCR beta chain sequence and its context. What it binds is unknown. TCRdb re-called the 5' RACE reads through MiXCR, storing one row per CDR3 protein. The sample has about 260,000 distinct CDR3 sequences, around 13% seen once. The sample is drawn from a study of T cells after yellow fever vaccination. Study-level points and caveats: Detected again after the booster were most primary-vaccination clones, at 95% to 98% CD4 and 70% to 90% CD8.

This CDR3 is built from 15 residues. V gave up 2 bases and J gave up 5 bases; unmatched junction bases: 4. This chain connects TRBV12-3 or TRBV12-4 to TRBJ2-1, with 9 positions matching TRBD2. Specimen: CD4+ T cells sorted from PBMCs, collected 45 days after the yellow fever booster vaccination. This TCR came from a man between 25 and 39 years old who received the YFV17D yellow fever vaccine. DNA of the CDR3: TGTGCCAGCAGTTTATTTGCTAGCGGGAACAATGAGCAGTTCTTC. The encoded protein is CASSLFASGNNEQFF.